These T cell receptor beta chains were read from a single sample in a study of early T cells in non-severe SARS-CoV-2 infection. In TCRdb, the 5' RACE reads were re-called with MiXCR into one record per CDR3 protein. The profile shows about 35,000 distinct CDR3 sequences, almost 6% of them singletons. Sequencing was carried out using whole blood. The receptors come from an adult who was a healthcare worker with PCR-confirmed SARS-CoV-2 infection or an uninfected control (not recorded which). CDR3s include the opening cysteine and the closing phenylalanine or tryptophan. The order of the fields is J gene, clone size, V gene, D gene, CDR3 DNA, CDR3 protein. D genes are given only for firm matches. Size values are once, few and many counts, or a class for expanded clones, and some rows have none.

j_call: TRBJ2-7; clone_size: many; v_call: TRBV20-1; d_call: NA; cdr3_nt: TGCAGTGCCCCGGGCATACGGGGCTCCTACGAGCAGTACTTC; cdr3_aa: CSAPGIRGSYEQYF
j_call: TRBJ1-3; clone_size: many; v_call: TRBV6-6; d_call: NA; cdr3_nt: TGTGCCAGCAGTTACCTATTGAGGGGAGAAGGAAACACCATATATTTT; cdr3_aa: CASSYLLRGEGNTIYF
j_call: TRBJ2-1; clone_size: many; v_call: TRBV4-1; d_call: NA; cdr3_nt: TGCGCCAGCAGCCGATCCCATGAGCAGTTCTTC; cdr3_aa: CASSRSHEQFF
j_call: TRBJ2-1; clone_size: NA; v_call: TRBV5-1; d_call: NA; cdr3_nt: TGCGCCAGCAGCTTGGCCGATGATGAGCAGTTCTTC; cdr3_aa: CASSLADDEQFF
j_call: TRBJ2-2; clone_size: NA; v_call: TRBV3-1; d_call: TRBD1; cdr3_nt: TGTGCCAGCAGCCACTACGGGGACAGGGGGCGCGGGGAGCTGTTTTTT; cdr3_aa: CASSHYGDRGRGELFF
j_call: TRBJ2-1; clone_size: NA; v_call: TRBV6-2/TRBV6-3; d_call: NA; cdr3_nt: TGTGCCAGCAGTCGCGGAGGGGGCGACGCGCTGCAGTTCTTC; cdr3_aa: CASSRGGGDALQFF
j_call: TRBJ2-3; clone_size: many; v_call: TRBV3-1; d_call: TRBD2; cdr3_nt: TGTGCCAGCAGCCAAGATGGGTTTCTGGGCGGGGGGGCAGATACGCAGTATTTT; cdr3_aa: CASSQDGFLGGGADTQYF
j_call: TRBJ2-5; clone_size: few; v_call: TRBV18; d_call: TRBD1; cdr3_nt: TGTGCCAGCTCACCGACAGGGCGCAAAGAGACCCAGTACTTC; cdr3_aa: CASSPTGRKETQYF
j_call: TRBJ1-5; clone_size: few; v_call: TRBV7-7; d_call: NA; cdr3_nt: TGTGCTAGCAGCTTAAGAAGCACGTCACCGGACCTAAGGAAATCTCAGCCCCAGCATTTT; cdr3_aa: CASSLRSTSPDLRKSQPQHF
j_call: TRBJ2-7; clone_size: many; v_call: TRBV21-1; d_call: NA; cdr3_nt: TGTGCCAGTGGGGACACAACCTACGAGCAGTACTTC; cdr3_aa: CASGDTTYEQYF
j_call: TRBJ2-5; clone_size: many; v_call: TRBV7-9; d_call: NA; cdr3_nt: TGTGCCAGCAGCCACGGACCAAACCAAGAGACCCAGTACTTC; cdr3_aa: CASSHGPNQETQYF
j_call: TRBJ2-7; clone_size: few; v_call: TRBV5-1; d_call: TRBD2; cdr3_nt: TGCGCCAGCAGCTCCGGGACTAGCGGCCGAGTCTCCTACGAGCAGTACTTC; cdr3_aa: CASSSGTSGRVSYEQYF
j_call: TRBJ1-1; clone_size: many; v_call: TRBV19; d_call: NA; cdr3_nt: TGTGCCAGTGAAGTGGGAAACACTGAAGCTTTCTTT; cdr3_aa: CASEVGNTEAFF
j_call: TRBJ2-2; clone_size: many; v_call: TRBV5-5; d_call: NA; cdr3_nt: TGTGCCAGCAGCCCTACCGGGGAGCTGTTTTTT; cdr3_aa: CASSPTGELFF
j_call: TRBJ2-1; clone_size: many; v_call: TRBV30; d_call: TRBD2; cdr3_nt: TGTGCCTGGAGTGTAGGAGTAGGGCTAGCGGGGTGGTATGAGCAGTTCTTC; cdr3_aa: CAWSVGVGLAGWYEQFF
j_call: TRBJ2-1; clone_size: many; v_call: TRBV6-1; d_call: TRBD2; cdr3_nt: TGTGCCAGCAGTGAATTTAGCGGGAGGATGCAGAATGAGCAGTTCTTC; cdr3_aa: CASSEFSGRMQNEQFF
j_call: TRBJ2-3; clone_size: many; v_call: TRBV11-1; d_call: NA; cdr3_nt: TGTGCCAGCAGCCGCCCGTTCGATACGCAGTATTTT; cdr3_aa: CASSRPFDTQYF
j_call: TRBJ1-2; clone_size: many; v_call: TRBV12-3/TRBV12-4; d_call: NA; cdr3_nt: TGTGCCAGCAGCCTCAGTGGAGGGCTCGGTGGCTACACCTTC; cdr3_aa: CASSLSGGLGGYTF
j_call: TRBJ2-7; clone_size: many; v_call: TRBV12-3/TRBV12-4; d_call: NA; cdr3_nt: TGTGCCAGCAAAATAGCGGATTCCTACGAGCAGTACTTC; cdr3_aa: CASKIADSYEQYF
j_call: TRBJ1-1; clone_size: many; v_call: TRBV7-2; d_call: NA; cdr3_nt: TGTGCCAGCAGCTCGAAGAGCGGGACTGAAGCTTTCTTT; cdr3_aa: CASSSKSGTEAFF
j_call: TRBJ2-3; clone_size: NA; v_call: TRBV6-5; d_call: NA; cdr3_nt: TGTGCCAGCAGTTACTCTTTGAGCAGGGGTAAGGAGGCAGATACGCAGTATTTT; cdr3_aa: CASSYSLSRGKEADTQYF
j_call: TRBJ2-7; clone_size: many; v_call: TRBV18; d_call: TRBD1; cdr3_nt: TGTGCCAGCTCACGGGTACAGGGGGCTTACGAGCAGTACTTC; cdr3_aa: CASSRVQGAYEQYF
j_call: TRBJ1-5; clone_size: many; v_call: TRBV27; d_call: TRBD1; cdr3_nt: TGTGCCAGCAGTTGGACCGGGACAGGGGATCAGCCCCAGCATTTT; cdr3_aa: CASSWTGTGDQPQHF
j_call: TRBJ2-5; clone_size: many; v_call: TRBV10-3; d_call: TRBD1; cdr3_nt: TGTGCCACCGTGGACAGGCGTCAAGAGACCCAGTACTTC; cdr3_aa: CATVDRRQETQYF
j_call: TRBJ1-1; clone_size: many; v_call: TRBV20-1; d_call: TRBD1; cdr3_nt: TGCAGTGCTAGAGATCAGGGGGCGAGGACTGAAGCTTTCTTT; cdr3_aa: CSARDQGARTEAFF